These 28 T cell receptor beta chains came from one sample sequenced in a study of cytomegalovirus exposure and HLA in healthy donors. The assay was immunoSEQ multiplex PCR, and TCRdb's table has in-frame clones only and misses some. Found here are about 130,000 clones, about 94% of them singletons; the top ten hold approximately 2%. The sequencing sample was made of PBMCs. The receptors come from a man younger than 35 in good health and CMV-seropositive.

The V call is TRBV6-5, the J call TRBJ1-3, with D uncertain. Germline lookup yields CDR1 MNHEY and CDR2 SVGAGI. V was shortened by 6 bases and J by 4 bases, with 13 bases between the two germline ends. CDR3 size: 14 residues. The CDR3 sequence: CASRKTTLGNTIYF. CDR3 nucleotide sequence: TGTGCCAGCAGGAAAACTACATTGGGAAACACCATATATTTT.

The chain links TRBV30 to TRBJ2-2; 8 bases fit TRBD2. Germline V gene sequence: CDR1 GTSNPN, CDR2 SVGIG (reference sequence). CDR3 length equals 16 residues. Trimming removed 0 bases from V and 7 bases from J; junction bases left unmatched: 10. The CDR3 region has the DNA TGTGCCTGGAGTGTACTTGGCGGGAGGTTTGGCGGGGAGCTGTTTTTT. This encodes CAWSVLGGRFGGELFF.

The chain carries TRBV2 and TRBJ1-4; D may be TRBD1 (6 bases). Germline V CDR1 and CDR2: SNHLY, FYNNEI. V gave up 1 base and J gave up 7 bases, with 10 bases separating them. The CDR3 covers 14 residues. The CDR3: CASSEGRGGEKLFF. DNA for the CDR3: TGTGCCAGCAGTGAAGGAAGGGGGGGTGAAAAACTGTTTTTT.

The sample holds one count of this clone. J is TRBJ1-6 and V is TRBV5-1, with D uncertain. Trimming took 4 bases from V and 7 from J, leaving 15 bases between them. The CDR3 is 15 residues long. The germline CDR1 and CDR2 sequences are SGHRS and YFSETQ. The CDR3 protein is CASSPDGVGNSPLHF. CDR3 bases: TGCGCCAGCAGCCCGGACGGGGTAGGCAATTCACCCCTCCACTTT. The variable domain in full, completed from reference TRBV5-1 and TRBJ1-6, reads KAGVTQTPRYLIKTRGQQVTLSCSPISGHRSVSWYQQTPGQGLQFLFEYFSETQRNKGNFPGRFSGRQFSNSRSEMNVSTLELGDSALYLCASSPDGVGNSPLHFGNGTRLTVT.

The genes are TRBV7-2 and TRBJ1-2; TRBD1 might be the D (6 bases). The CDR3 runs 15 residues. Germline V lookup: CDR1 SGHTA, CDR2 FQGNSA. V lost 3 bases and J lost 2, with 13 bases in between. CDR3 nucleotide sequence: TGTGCCAGCAGCTTGAGACTACAGGGAAACTATGGCTACACCTTC. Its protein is CASSLRLQGNYGYTF.

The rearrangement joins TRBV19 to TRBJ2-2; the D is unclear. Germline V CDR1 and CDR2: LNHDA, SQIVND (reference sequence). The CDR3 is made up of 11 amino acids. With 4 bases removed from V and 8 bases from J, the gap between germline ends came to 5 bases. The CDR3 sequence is CASSTQGELFF. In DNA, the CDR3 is TGTGCCAGTAGTACACAAGGGGAGCTGTTTTTT.

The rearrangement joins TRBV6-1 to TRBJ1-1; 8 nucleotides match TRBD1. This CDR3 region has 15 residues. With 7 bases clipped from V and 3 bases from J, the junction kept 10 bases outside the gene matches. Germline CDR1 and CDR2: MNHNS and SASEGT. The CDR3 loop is CASNPTGELDTEAFF. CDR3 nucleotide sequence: TGTGCCAGCAACCCGACAGGGGAGTTGGACACTGAAGCTTTCTTT.

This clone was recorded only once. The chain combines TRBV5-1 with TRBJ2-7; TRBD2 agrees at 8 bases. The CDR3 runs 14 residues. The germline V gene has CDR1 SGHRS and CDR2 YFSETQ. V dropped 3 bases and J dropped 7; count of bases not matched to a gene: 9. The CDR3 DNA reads TGCGCCAGCAGCTGGACTGGCGGGAGGAGGGAGCAGTACTTC. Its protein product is CASSWTGGRREQYF.

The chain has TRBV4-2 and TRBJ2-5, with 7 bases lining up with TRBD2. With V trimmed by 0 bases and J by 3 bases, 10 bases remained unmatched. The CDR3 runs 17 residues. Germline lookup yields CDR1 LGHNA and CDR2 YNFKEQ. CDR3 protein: CASSQDLSAGEKETQYF. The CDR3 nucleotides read TGTGCCAGCAGCCAAGATCTATCTGCGGGAGAAAAAGAGACCCAGTACTTC.

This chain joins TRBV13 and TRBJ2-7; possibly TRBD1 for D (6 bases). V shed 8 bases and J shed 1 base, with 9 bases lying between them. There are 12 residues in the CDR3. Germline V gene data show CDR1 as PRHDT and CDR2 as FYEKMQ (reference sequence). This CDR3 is CASGGSSYEQYF. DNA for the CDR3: TGTGCCAGCGGGGGCAGTTCCTACGAGCAGTACTTC.

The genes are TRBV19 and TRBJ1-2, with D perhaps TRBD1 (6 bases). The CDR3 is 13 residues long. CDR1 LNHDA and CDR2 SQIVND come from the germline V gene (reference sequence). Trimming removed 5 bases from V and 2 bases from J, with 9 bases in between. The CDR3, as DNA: TGTGCCAGTAGTCGTACAGGGAACTATGGCTACACCTTC. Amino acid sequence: CASSRTGNYGYTF.

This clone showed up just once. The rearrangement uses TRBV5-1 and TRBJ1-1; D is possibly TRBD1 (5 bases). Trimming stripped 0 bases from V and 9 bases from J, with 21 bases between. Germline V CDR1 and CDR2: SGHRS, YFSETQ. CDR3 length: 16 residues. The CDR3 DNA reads TGCGCCAGCAGCTTGGCCTTTAATGCCCCGGGGGAACAAGCTTTCTTT. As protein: CASSLAFNAPGEQAFF.

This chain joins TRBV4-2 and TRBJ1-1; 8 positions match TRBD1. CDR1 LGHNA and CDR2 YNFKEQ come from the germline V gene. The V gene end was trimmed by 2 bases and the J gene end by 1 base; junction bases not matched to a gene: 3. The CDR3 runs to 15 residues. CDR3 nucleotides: TGTGCCAGCAGCCAAACCGGACAGGGGAACACTGAAGCTTTCTTT. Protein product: CASSQTGQGNTEAFF.

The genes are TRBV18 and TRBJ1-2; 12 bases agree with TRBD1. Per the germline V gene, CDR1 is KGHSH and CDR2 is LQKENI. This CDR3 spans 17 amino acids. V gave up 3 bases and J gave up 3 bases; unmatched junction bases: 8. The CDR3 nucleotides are TGTGCCAGCTCACCGGGACAGGGGGCCGCGAATCACTATGGCTACACCTTC. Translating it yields CASSPGQGAANHYGYTF.

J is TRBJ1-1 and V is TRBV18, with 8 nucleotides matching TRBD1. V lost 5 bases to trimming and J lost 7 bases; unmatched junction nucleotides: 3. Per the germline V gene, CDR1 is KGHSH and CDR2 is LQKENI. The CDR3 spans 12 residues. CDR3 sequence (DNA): TGTGCCAGCTCAGTTGACAGGGGTGAAGCTTTCTTT. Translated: CASSVDRGEAFF.

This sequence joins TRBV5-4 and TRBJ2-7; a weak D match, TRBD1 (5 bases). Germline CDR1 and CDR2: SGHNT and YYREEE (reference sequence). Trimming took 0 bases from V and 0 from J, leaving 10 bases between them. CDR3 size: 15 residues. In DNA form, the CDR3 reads TGTGCCAGCAGCTTGGGACAGTCCCTCTCCTACGAGCAGTACTTC. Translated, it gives CASSLGQSLSYEQYF.

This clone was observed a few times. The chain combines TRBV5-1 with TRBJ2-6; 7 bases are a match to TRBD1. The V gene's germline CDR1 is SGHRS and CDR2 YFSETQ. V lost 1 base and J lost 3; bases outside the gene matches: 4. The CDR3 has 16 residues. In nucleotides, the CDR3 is TGCGCCAGCAGCTTGACAGGGGCCGGTGGGGCCAACGTCCTGACTTTC. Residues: CASSLTGAGGANVLTF.

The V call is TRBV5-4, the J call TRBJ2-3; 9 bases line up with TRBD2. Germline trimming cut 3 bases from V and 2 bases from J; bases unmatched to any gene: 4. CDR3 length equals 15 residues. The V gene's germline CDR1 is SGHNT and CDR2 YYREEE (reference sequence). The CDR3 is CASSSRTSATDTQYF. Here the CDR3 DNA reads TGTGCCAGCAGCTCGAGGACTAGCGCCACAGATACGCAGTATTTT. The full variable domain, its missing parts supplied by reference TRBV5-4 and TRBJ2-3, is ETGVTQSPTHLIKTRGQQVTLRCSSQSGHNTVSWYQQALGQGPQFIFQYYREEENGRGNFPPRFSGLQFPNYSSELNVNALELDDSALYLCASSSRTSATDTQYFGPGTRLTVL.

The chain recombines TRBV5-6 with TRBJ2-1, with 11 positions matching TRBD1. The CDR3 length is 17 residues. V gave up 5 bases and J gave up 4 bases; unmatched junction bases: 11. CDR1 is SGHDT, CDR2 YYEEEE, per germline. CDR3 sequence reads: CASRYGSGTGGYNEQFF. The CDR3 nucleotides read TGTGCCAGCAGGTATGGTTCCGGGACAGGGGGTTACAATGAGCAGTTCTTC.

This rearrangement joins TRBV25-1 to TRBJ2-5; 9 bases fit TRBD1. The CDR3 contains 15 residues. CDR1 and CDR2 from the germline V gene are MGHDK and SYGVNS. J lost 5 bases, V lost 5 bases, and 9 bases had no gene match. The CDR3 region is CASSPRGQGIETQYF. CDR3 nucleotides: TGTGCCAGCAGTCCACGGGGACAGGGTATCGAGACCCAGTACTTC.

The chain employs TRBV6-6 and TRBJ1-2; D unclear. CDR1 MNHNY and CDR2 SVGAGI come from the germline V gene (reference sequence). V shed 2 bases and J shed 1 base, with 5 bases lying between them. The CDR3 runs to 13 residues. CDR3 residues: CASSYVSNYGYTF. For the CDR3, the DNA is TGTGCCAGCAGTTACGTCAGTAACTATGGCTACACCTTC.

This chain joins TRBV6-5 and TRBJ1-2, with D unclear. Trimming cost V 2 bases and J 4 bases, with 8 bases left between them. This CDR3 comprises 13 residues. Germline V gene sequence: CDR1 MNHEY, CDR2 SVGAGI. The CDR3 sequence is CASSYGQFYGYTF. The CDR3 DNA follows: TGTGCCAGCAGTTACGGCCAGTTCTATGGCTACACCTTC.

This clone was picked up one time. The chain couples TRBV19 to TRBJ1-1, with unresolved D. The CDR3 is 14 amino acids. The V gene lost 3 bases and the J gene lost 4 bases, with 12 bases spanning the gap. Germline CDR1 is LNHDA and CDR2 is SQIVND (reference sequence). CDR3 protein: CASSMRALITEAFF. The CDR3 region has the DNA TGTGCCAGTAGTATGAGGGCTTTGATCACTGAAGCTTTCTTT.

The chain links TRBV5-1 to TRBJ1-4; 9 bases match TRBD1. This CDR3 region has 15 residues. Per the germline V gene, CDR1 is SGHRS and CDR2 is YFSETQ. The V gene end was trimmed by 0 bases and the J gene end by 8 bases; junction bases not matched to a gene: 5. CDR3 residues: CASSLGGQGVEKLFF. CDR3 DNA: TGCGCCAGCAGCTTGGGGGGACAGGGCGTGGAAAAACTGTTTTTT.

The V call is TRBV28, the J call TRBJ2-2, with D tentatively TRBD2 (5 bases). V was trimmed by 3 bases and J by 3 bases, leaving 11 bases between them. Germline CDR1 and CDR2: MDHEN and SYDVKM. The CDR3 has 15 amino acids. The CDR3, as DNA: TGTGCCAGCAGTTTTGAGGGTGGCCACACCGGGGAGCTGTTTTTT. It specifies CASSFEGGHTGELFF.

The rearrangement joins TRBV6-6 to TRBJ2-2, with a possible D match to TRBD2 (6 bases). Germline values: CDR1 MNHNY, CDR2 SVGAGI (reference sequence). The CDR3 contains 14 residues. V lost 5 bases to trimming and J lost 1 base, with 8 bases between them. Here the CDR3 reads CASSLTRNTGELFF. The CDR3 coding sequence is TGTGCCAGCAGTCTGACTAGGAACACCGGGGAGCTGTTTTTT.

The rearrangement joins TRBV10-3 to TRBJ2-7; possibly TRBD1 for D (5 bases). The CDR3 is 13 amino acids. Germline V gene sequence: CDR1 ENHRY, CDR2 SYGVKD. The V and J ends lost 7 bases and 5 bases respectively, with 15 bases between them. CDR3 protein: CAITQSGNDEQYF. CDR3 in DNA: TGTGCCATCACGCAATCAGGGAACGACGAGCAGTACTTC.

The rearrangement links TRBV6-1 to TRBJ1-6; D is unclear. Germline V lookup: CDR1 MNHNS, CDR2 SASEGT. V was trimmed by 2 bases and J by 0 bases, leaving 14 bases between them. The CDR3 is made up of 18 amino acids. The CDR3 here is CASSEWPQQSSYNSPLHF. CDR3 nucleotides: TGTGCCAGCAGTGAATGGCCTCAACAGAGCTCCTATAATTCACCCCTCCACTTT.